The subject of this entry is one T cell receptor beta chain. The antigen is undetermined. This entry comes from a study of siplizumab effects on memory and regulatory T cells. CDR1 is SQVTM and CDR2 is ANQGSEA in the germline V gene. V was shortened by 6 bases and J by 0 bases, with 7 bases between the two germline ends. The CDR3 totals 12 residues. Sequencing used immunoSEQ multiplex PCR; TCRdb keeps in-frame clones, though not all of them. The data contain 99,000 or so clones, approximately 94% of them singletons. Points from the study as a whole: Memory cells that were CD4+ and unstimulated gave rise to alloreactive sequences, which siplizumab significantly reduced.

The chain combines TRBV29-1 with TRBJ2-3; no clear D. The sequence was collected from a human donor in good health. The sequencing input was CD4+ T cells sorted from blood. CDR3 coding DNA: TGCAGCGTCGAGAGGAGCACAGATACGCAGTATTTT. It yields the protein CSVERSTDTQYF.